These 19 T cell receptor beta chains came from one sample sequenced in a study of T cells in Graves' hyperthyroidism and ophthalmopathy. From RNA transcripts, TCR beta CDR3 regions were amplified. RT-PCR in the first round (using the HTBI primer set) targeted the TCR CDR3. One entry per CDR3 protein, called by TCRdb with MiXCR from the multiplex PCR reads. The data contain some 620,000 distinct CDR3 sequences, 15% to 20% of them singletons. Sequenced input: blood. Receptors originate from a woman aged 25 to 39 with Graves' hyperthyroidism.

This clonotype was found many times. The chain recombines TRBV13 with TRBJ1-1, with 11 bases identical to TRBD1. This CDR3 region has 16 residues. With 6 bases clipped from V and 2 bases from J, the junction kept 8 bases outside the gene matches. From germline, CDR1 is PRHDT and CDR2 FYEKMQ (reference sequence). CDR3 in DNA: TGTGCCAGCAGGGGAGGAGGGACAGGGGGTAACACTGAAGCTTTCTTT. This sequence encodes CASRGGGTGGNTEAFF.

This chain links TRBV2 with TRBJ2-7; TRBD2 aligns across 10 bases. The V gene's germline CDR1 is SNHLY and CDR2 FYNNEI. This CDR3 has 17 amino acids. V lost 6 bases to trimming and J lost 4 bases; unmatched junction nucleotides: 15. The CDR3 loop reads CASRGTSKREGRYEQYF. The CDR3 bases are TGTGCCAGCAGAGGAACCAGCAAGCGGGAGGGTAGGTACGAGCAGTACTTC. Full variable domain (rest looked up from reference TRBV2 and TRBJ2-7): EPEVTQTPSHQVTQMGQEVILRCVPISNHLYFYWYRQILGQKVEFLVSFYNNEISEKSEIFDDQFSVERPDGSNFTLKIRSTKLEDSAMYFCASRGTSKREGRYEQYFGPGTRLTVT.

CDR3 nucleotide sequence: TGCAGTGCTAGGCGGGACCTCACAGATACGCAGTATTTT. The encoded protein is CSARRDLTDTQYF. The chain carries TRBV20-1 and TRBJ2-3, with a weak D call TRBD2 (6 bases). The CDR3 length is 13 residues. Per the germline V gene, CDR1 is DFQATT and CDR2 is SNEGSKA (reference sequence). V dropped 3 bases and J dropped 2 bases, with 9 bases sitting between them.

This clonotype has a handful of counts. V gene TRBV4-2 combines with J gene TRBJ2-1; D gene unclear. The CDR3 totals 14 residues. Trimming shortened V by 0 bases and J by 15 bases, and 18 bases separated the two germline ends. CDR1 is LGHNA and CDR2 is YNFKEQ in the germline V gene. The CDR3 reads CASSQERSPLFRFF. The CDR3 DNA is TGTGCCAGCAGCCAAGAAAGAAGTCCCCTGTTCCGGTTCTTC.

The chain joins TRBV12-3 or TRBV12-4 to TRBJ2-1; TRBD2 agrees at 10 bases. V dropped 7 bases and J dropped 3; count of bases not matched to a gene: 6. CDR3 size: 15 residues. The CDR3 sequence: CASTPGLAFYNEQFF. The CDR3 DNA reads as TGTGCCAGCACCCCGGGACTAGCGTTCTACAATGAGCAGTTCTTC.

V is TRBV7-9 and J is TRBJ1-1; D might be TRBD1 (6 bases). Germline CDR1 SEHNR, CDR2 FQNEAQ (reference sequence). The CDR3 runs 15 residues. The V gene lost 3 bases and the J gene lost 1 base, with 12 bases spanning the gap. The CDR3 loop reads CASSFSGDSNTEAFF. As DNA, the CDR3 is TGTGCCAGCAGCTTCTCAGGGGATTCGAACACTGAAGCTTTCTTT.

The gene calls are TRBV5-1 and TRBJ2-2; no definite D call. The CDR3 is 15 amino acids. V lost 0 bases and J 1 base, leaving 7 bases between the germline ends. Germline V CDR1 and CDR2: SGHRS, YFSETQ. The CDR3 spells CASSLGSLNTGELFF. CDR3 coding DNA: TGCGCCAGCAGCTTGGGTAGCCTGAACACCGGGGAGCTGTTTTTT.

The rearrangement links TRBV20-1 to TRBJ2-3; TRBD2 aligns across 9 bases. The CDR3 length is 14 residues. J was trimmed by 5 bases and V by 3 bases; bases with no gene match: 6. Germline CDR1 reads DFQATT; CDR2 reads SNEGSKA (reference sequence). For the CDR3, the DNA is TGCAGTGCTAGCTTAGCGGGAGTTAAAGATACGCAGTATTTT. Protein sequence: CSASLAGVKDTQYF.

Many counts were recorded for this clonotype. The V gene is TRBV6-2 or TRBV6-3, the J gene TRBJ2-3, with 9 bases fitting TRBD2. Germline V gene data show CDR1 as MNHEY and CDR2 as SVGEGT. This CDR3 comprises 21 residues. Unmatched junction bases numbered 16, after V lost 0 bases and J lost 0 bases. The CDR3 reads CASSYSEDGGRAPGSTDTQYF. In DNA, the CDR3 is TGTGCCAGCAGTTACTCGGAGGACGGCGGGAGGGCCCCGGGGAGCACAGATACGCAGTATTTT.

The rearrangement uses TRBV6-2 or TRBV6-3 and TRBJ1-5, with 9 positions matching TRBD1. Germline V gene sequence: CDR1 MNHEY, CDR2 SVGEGT. This CDR3 has 14 amino acids. The junction had 5 bases not matched to a gene; V was cut back by 7 bases and J by 4 bases. The CDR3 bases are TGTGCCAGCACACGACAGGGGGTAAATCAGCCCCAGCATTTT. Residues: CASTRQGVNQPQHF.

This clonotype was found many times. The genes are TRBV6-5 and TRBJ1-2; D might be TRBD1 (5 bases). Germline values: CDR1 MNHEY, CDR2 SVGAGI. Trimming removed 0 bases at V and 4 bases at J, with 12 bases between. The length of the CDR3 is 15 residues. CDR3 bases: TGTGCCAGCAGTTACTCGGAAGGGGAGGCCTATGGCTACACCTTC. Encoded protein: CASSYSEGEAYGYTF.

This clonotype was counted a few times. The V and J genes are TRBV7-2 and TRBJ1-1; no firm D call. Per the germline V gene, CDR1 is SGHTA and CDR2 is FQGNSA. Trimming left V 4 bases short and J 4 bases short, with 13 bases between. The CDR3 runs 14 residues. CDR3 sequence (DNA): TGTGCCAGCAGCTCCCCGACCCTGGGCACTGAAGCTTTCTTT. Translating gives CASSSPTLGTEAFF.

The V call is TRBV19, the J call TRBJ1-1; D gene uncertain. The V end was cut by 7 bases, the J end by 8 bases, with 20 bases between. This CDR3 comprises 14 residues. Germline lookup yields CDR1 LNHDA and CDR2 SQIVND (reference sequence). The CDR3 DNA is TGTGCCAGTAAATACGGTGGGTGGGCAGAAGAAGCTTTCTTT. This codes for CASKYGGWAEEAFF.

V and J are TRBV20-1 and TRBJ2-7; TRBD2 is a possible D gene (6 bases). Germline CDR1 is DFQATT and CDR2 is SNEGSKA (reference sequence). The CDR3 spans 15 residues. V was pared by 0 bases and J by 7 bases, with 19 bases between. Written as DNA, the CDR3 is TGCAGTGCTAGAGATAAGCCAGGCGGGGAGTGGGAGCAGTACTTC. Amino acid sequence: CSARDKPGGEWEQYF.

The gene calls are TRBV28 and TRBJ2-4; 7 nucleotides align to TRBD1. The trim removed 5 bases at V and 2 bases at J, leaving 9 bases unmatched. This CDR3 contains 16 residues. The germline V gene has CDR1 MDHEN and CDR2 SYDVKM. The CDR3 DNA sequence: TGTGCCAGCAGTCGGAGACAGGGTATTTCCAAAAACATTCAGTACTTC. Translating gives CASSRRQGISKNIQYF.

Ten or more counts support this clonotype. The chain couples TRBV20-1 to TRBJ2-5; 10 nucleotides line up with TRBD2. There are 17 residues in the CDR3. Trimming took 1 base from V and 4 from J; bases not matched to a gene: 12. CDR1 DFQATT and CDR2 SNEGSKA come from the germline V gene (reference sequence). The DNA of the CDR3 is TGCAGTGCTAGAGTAGGTCTAGCGGGAGTAGTTGTAGAGACCCAGTACTTC. Its translation: CSARVGLAGVVVETQYF.

This clonotype is a singleton in its sample. The missing conserved phenylalanine or tryptophan at the end of this CDR3 makes a read error likely. The limits of the CDR3 on the DNA are not certain, so only TCRdb's listed CDR3 is given. The J gene is TRBJ2-2, the V gene TRBV11-3. The CDR3 has 8 amino acids, counting both end residues. The V gene's germline CDR1 is SGHNT and CDR2 YENEEA. The CDR3 here is CTSSTPQG.

The chain uses TRBV9 and TRBJ1-1, with 8 bases matching TRBD1. V was clipped by 3 bases and J by 4 bases; unmatched bases: 8. In germline, CDR1 is SGDLS, CDR2 YYNGEE. The CDR3 sequence is 15 residues long. CDR3 in amino acids: CASSDLQGVGTEAFF. The CDR3, as DNA: TGTGCCAGCAGCGACTTACAGGGGGTGGGCACTGAAGCTTTCTTT.

This clonotype was recorded once. At one end the junction does not follow the germline gene, possibly because of a read error. J is TRBJ1-5 and V is TRBV5-1, with a tentative D call TRBD1 (5 bases). Looked up from germline, CDR1 is SGHRS and CDR2 is YFSETQ. The CDR3 loop spans 15 amino acids. The CDR3 DNA reads TGTGCCAGCAGCTTGGTTGGGGCTCCCAAGGTGCCCCAGCATTTT. Translating it yields CASSLVGAPKVPQHF.